One sample yielded the 32 T cell receptor beta chains listed below, sequenced in a study of CXCR3-negative and CXCR3-positive naive CD8 T cells. Study-wide findings and caveats: CXCR3-positive naive cells had more hydrophobic TRB CDR3s than CXCR3-negative naive cells.

UMI-labeled 5' RACE TRB cDNA libraries were prepared from the cells. One entry per CDR3 protein, without DNA, is what TCRdb gives after re-calling the 5' RACE reads. The repertoire shows 150,000 or so distinct CDR3 sequences; the top ten hold 0.45% to 0.55%. Their specific antigens are unknown. The sample was naive CXCR3+ CD8+ T cells from blood. Subset here: CD45RO-CCR7+CD27+CD95- naive CD8+ T cells expressing CXCR3 (TNR3+). The receptor source for this set is a human donor in good health. Some clones in this sample may be carry-over from other donors' samples.

The V gene is TRBV4-2, the J gene TRBJ2-1. The CDR3 sequence is 13 residues long. Germline V gene data show CDR1 as LGHNA and CDR2 as YNFKEQ. This chain's CDR3 is CASSQGSINEQFF.

The chain couples TRBV11-2 to TRBJ2-1; TCRdb gives TRBD1 as the D gene, but with no DNA this cannot be confirmed. Germline V lookup: CDR1 SGHAT, CDR2 FQNNGV. This CDR3 is built from 22 residues. The CDR3 loop reads CASSHPTGGGLAAMSSYNEQFF.

This sequence joins TRBV28 and TRBJ2-3; TCRdb proposes TRBD2, but this gene call is untestable without DNA. Germline CDR1 MDHEN, CDR2 SYDVKM. This CDR3 spans 18 amino acids. CDR3 in amino acids: CASSFGLAGGPRTDTQYF.

The chain joins TRBV4-1 to TRBJ2-1; TCRdb's assignment of TRBD2 cannot be checked, as there is no DNA. Germline values: CDR1 MGHRA, CDR2 YSYEKL. CDR3 size: 15 residues. The CDR3 is CASSPDSGSWNEQFF.

The rearrangement links TRBV12-3 or TRBV12-4 to TRBJ2-7. The CDR3 spans 14 residues. This CDR3 reads CASSLAGYVYEQYF.

The rearrangement uses TRBV20-1 and TRBJ1-1. CDR1 and CDR2 (germline): DFQATT, SNEGSKA (reference sequence). This CDR3 comprises 13 residues. CDR3 amino acids: CSARLAAATEAFF.

The chain couples TRBV12-3 or TRBV12-4 to TRBJ2-7. This CDR3 contains 13 residues. The CDR3 sequence: CASSTTLYYEQYF.

The chain carries TRBV20-1 and TRBJ2-7; TCRdb reports TRBD2, a call that lacks DNA to check it against. Germline V lookup: CDR1 DFQATT, CDR2 SNEGSKA (reference sequence). This CDR3 has 17 amino acids. CDR3 in amino acids: CSARNDEASGRAYEQYF.

This chain uses TRBV12-3 or TRBV12-4 with TRBJ2-1; as DNA is missing, the TRBD2 call by TCRdb cannot be tested. The CDR3 runs to 14 residues. The CDR3 protein is CASSIAGADNEQFF.

The J gene is TRBJ2-1, the V gene TRBV7-9; TCRdb selects TRBD2, and the lack of DNA leaves this call unchecked. The CDR3 runs to 22 residues. CDR1 and CDR2 (germline): SEHNR, FQNEAQ (reference sequence). CDR3 residues: CASSLQAGTSRYDSSSYNEQFF. Drawing the rest from reference TRBV7-9 and TRBJ2-1, the complete variable domain is DTGVSQNPRHKITKRGQNVTFRCDPISEHNRLYWYRQTLGQGPEFLTYFQNEAQLEKSRLLSDRFSAERPKGSFSTLEIQRTEQGDSAMYLCASSLQAGTSRYDSSSYNEQFFGPGTRLTVL.

The chain recombines TRBV13 with TRBJ2-7; the D gene TCRdb calls, TRBD2, cannot be checked with no DNA. CDR3 size: 14 residues. Per the germline V gene, CDR1 is PRHDT and CDR2 is FYEKMQ (reference sequence). The CDR3 here is CASSLGLAGYEQYF.

The gene calls are TRBV7-9 and TRBJ2-5. This CDR3 is built from 15 residues. Germline V lookup: CDR1 SEHNR, CDR2 FQNEAQ (reference sequence). The CDR3 sequence is CASSLRDSHQETQYF. The full variable domain, with the rest looked up from reference TRBV7-9 and TRBJ2-5, is DTGVSQNPRHKITKRGQNVTFRCDPISEHNRLYWYRQTLGQGPEFLTYFQNEAQLEKSRLLSDRFSAERPKGSFSTLEIQRTEQGDSAMYLCASSLRDSHQETQYFGPGTRLLVL.

V usage is TRBV4-3 and J usage is TRBJ1-1; the D call of TRBD1 rests on TCRdb alone, since no DNA is present to check it. Germline CDR1 LGHNA, CDR2 YSLEER. This CDR3 is 15 amino acids long. CDR3 residues: CASSQDRQGNTEAFF.

The chain has TRBV19 and TRBJ1-5. Germline V CDR1 and CDR2: LNHDA, SQIVND (reference sequence). The CDR3 is 12 residues long. The CDR3 protein is CASSVGNQPQHF.

The chain recombines TRBV2 with TRBJ2-7; absent DNA, TCRdb's TRBD1 call cannot be checked. CDR1 and CDR2 from the germline V gene are SNHLY and FYNNEI. The CDR3 has 15 amino acids. CDR3 sequence: CASKEPGGSSYEQYF.

The J gene is TRBJ2-7, the V gene TRBV5-1; with no DNA, the TCRdb D assignment of TRBD1 cannot be verified. CDR1 is SGHRS, CDR2 YFSETQ, per germline. This CDR3 has 14 residues. CDR3 loop: CASSTGPGDYEQYF.

CDR3 in amino acids: CASSSLSLNTEAFF. V usage is TRBV28 and J usage is TRBJ1-1. CDR3 length equals 14 residues. CDR1 is MDHEN, CDR2 SYDVKM, per germline.

J is TRBJ2-1 and V is TRBV12-3 or TRBV12-4; TCRdb lists TRBD1, though no DNA is available to test this call. The CDR3 contains 14 residues. The CDR3 here is CASAPVRAHNEQFF.

The chain combines TRBV7-5 with TRBJ2-3; TCRdb's D call of TRBD1 is untestable without DNA. TRBV7-5 is labeled a pseudogene. This CDR3 is 19 amino acids long. CDR3 sequence: CISVSEKLRQGKTRDTQYF.

The V and J genes are TRBV7-3 and TRBJ1-1. Germline V gene sequence: CDR1 SGHTA, CDR2 FQGTGA. CDR3 length: 14 amino acids. The CDR3 protein is CASSLNLGSTEAFF.

The chain joins TRBV6-1 to TRBJ1-1; the D gene TCRdb calls, TRBD1, cannot be checked with no DNA. Germline lookup yields CDR1 MNHNS and CDR2 SASEGT. There are 13 residues in the CDR3. The CDR3 sequence: CASSEWVRDEAFF.

The V gene is TRBV29-1, the J gene TRBJ2-7. Germline-derived CDR1 and CDR2 are SQVTM and ANQGSEA. The length of the CDR3 is 12 residues. The CDR3 is CSVEGRPYEQYF.

V and J are TRBV28 and TRBJ2-7; no DNA is available, so the TRBD1 call from TCRdb remains unchecked. CDR1 and CDR2 from the germline V gene are MDHEN and SYDVKM. CDR3 size: 18 residues. CDR3 residues: CASSSERQGLIHRYEQYF.

The chain employs TRBV5-1 and TRBJ1-2; TCRdb's D call, TRBD1, is unchecked because there is no DNA. This CDR3 region has 18 residues. Germline CDR1 and CDR2: SGHRS and YFSETQ. The CDR3: CASSYDPWPSPGDYGYTF.

CDR3 residues: CSARPTGGPILYEQYF. The genes are TRBV20-1 and TRBJ2-7; TCRdb reports TRBD2, a call that lacks DNA to check it against. This CDR3 spans 16 amino acids. Per germline, CDR1 DFQATT and CDR2 SNEGSKA (reference sequence).

The chain links TRBV11-2 to TRBJ2-7; TCRdb lists TRBD1, though no DNA is available to test this call. This CDR3 is built from 14 residues. From germline, CDR1 is SGHAT and CDR2 FQNNGV. The CDR3 spells CASSTTGTFYEQYF.

The CDR3 reads CSAIGASGRGDHTEQFF. This rearrangement joins TRBV20-1 to TRBJ2-1; as DNA is missing, the TRBD2 call by TCRdb cannot be tested. The germline V gene has CDR1 DFQATT and CDR2 SNEGSKA (reference sequence). CDR3 size: 17 residues.

This chain connects TRBV29-1 to TRBJ2-2; checking the TCRdb D call of TRBD2 is not possible without DNA. CDR1 and CDR2 (germline): SQVTM, ANQGSEA. This CDR3 is 14 amino acids long. CDR3 residues: CSAISGSGTGELFF.

The rearrangement joins TRBV6-5 to TRBJ2-7. Germline CDR1 is MNHEY and CDR2 is SVGAGI. The CDR3 is 15 residues long. CDR3 loop: CASSYSFGISYEQYF.

The chain joins TRBV7-3 to TRBJ2-3; TCRdb picks TRBD1, but there is no DNA to check that call. CDR1 SGHTA and CDR2 FQGTGA come from the germline V gene. This CDR3 has 17 residues. CDR3 region: CASSLGARQGATDTQYF. Drawing the rest from reference TRBV7-3 and TRBJ2-3, the complete variable domain is GAGVSQTPSNKVTEKGKYVELRCDPISGHTALYWYRQSLGQGPEFLIYFQGTGAADDSGLPNDRFFAVRPEGSVSTLKIQRTERGDSAVYLCASSLGARQGATDTQYFGPGTRLTVL.

This rearrangement joins TRBV3-1 to TRBJ2-7; TCRdb proposes TRBD1, but this gene call is untestable without DNA. The CDR3 extends over 15 amino acids. Germline V lookup: CDR1 LGHDT, CDR2 YNNKEL (reference sequence). CDR3: CASSKNRVTSYEQYF.

The rearrangement joins TRBV12-3 or TRBV12-4 to TRBJ2-1; TCRdb gives TRBD1 as the D gene, but with no DNA this cannot be confirmed. This CDR3 comprises 13 residues. CDR3 sequence: CASSLARDREQFF.